A selection of T cell receptor beta chains follows, all from one sample in a study of cytomegalovirus exposure and HLA in healthy donors. Generated by immunoSEQ multiplex PCR, the TCRdb table keeps only in-frame clones and is missing some. Seen here are around 150,000 clones, approximately 80% observed once, and the top ten hold 1.5%. Input material: PBMCs. The origin of the receptors is a woman under 30 in good health and CMV-seronegative. CDR3s include the opening cysteine and the closing phenylalanine or tryptophan. The D gene is left open where the match is weak. Not every row has a clone size; where given, it reads once, few, many or a size class.

>TRBV6-6|NA|few|TRBJ1-4
TGTGCCAGCGGGGACGGGGAGGTGTTTTTT
CASGDGEVFF
>TRBV5-1|TRBD1|NA|TRBJ1-2
TGCGCCAGCAGCGGCCTCCCGGACAGGAATCTCGGCTACACCTTC
CASSGLPDRNLGYTF
>TRBV29-1|NA|NA|TRBJ1-2
TGCAGCGTTGAAGACATGGGGAGCTATGGCTACACCTTC
CSVEDMGSYGYTF
>TRBV30|TRBD1|NA|TRBJ1-4
TGTGCCTGGAGTCCAACAGGGGGCAGTGAAAAACTGTTTTTT
CAWSPTGGSEKLFF
>TRBV2|TRBD1|once|TRBJ1-4
TGTGCCAGCAAGGGACAGACTAATGAAAAACTGTTTTTT
CASKGQTNEKLFF
>TRBV29-1|TRBD1|NA|TRBJ1-2
TGCAGCGGTACCGGGACAGGGTTATATGGCTACACCTTC
CSGTGTGLYGYTF
>TRBV10-3|TRBD1|NA|TRBJ1-2
TGTGCCATCAGTCCGGGACAGGCTAACTATGGCTACACCTTC
CAISPGQANYGYTF
>TRBV25-1|NA|NA|TRBJ2-5
TGTGCCAGCAGTGATCTGGGCCTCCAAGAGACCCAGTACTTC
CASSDLGLQETQYF
>TRBV7-9|TRBD1|NA|TRBJ1-1
TGTGCCAGCGGCCAGGGACAGATGAACACTGAAGCTTTCTTT
CASGQGQMNTEAFF
>TRBV5-1|NA|few|TRBJ1-1
TGCGCCAGCAGGGCAGTGAACACTGAAGCTTTCTTT
CASRAVNTEAFF
>TRBV5-1|TRBD1|NA|TRBJ1-2
TGCGCCAGCAGCAGGATAGGACAGGGTGGCTATGGCTACACCTTC
CASSRIGQGGYGYTF
>TRBV20-1|NA|once|TRBJ1-1
TGCAGTGCCTATTTTTATCCGGAAGCTTTCTTT
CSAYFYPEAFF
>TRBV10-3|TRBD2|NA|TRBJ2-5
TGTGCCATCAGGGAGACTAGCGGGGGGTCCGGGACCCAGTACTTC
CAIRETSGGSGTQYF
>TRBV5-1|TRBD1|NA|TRBJ2-7
TGCGCCAGCAGCGCATGGGACAGCTACGAGCAGTACTTC
CASSAWDSYEQYF
>TRBV2|TRBD1|NA|TRBJ1-2
TGTGCCAGCCTACTGAGGACAGGGGGCAACTATGGCTACACCTTC
CASLLRTGGNYGYTF
>TRBV14|NA|once|TRBJ1-2
TGTGCCAGCAGCCAAGAAGCAGATAGACAGAGCGTTAACTATGGCTACACCTTC
CASSQEADRQSVNYGYTF
>TRBV10-3|NA|NA|TRBJ2-1
TGTGCCATCAGCTTACAGGGGGGGGTCAATGCGCAGTTCTTC
CAISLQGGVNAQFF
>TRBV5-1|TRBD1|once|TRBJ2-3
TGCGCCAGCAGCTGGGAGACAGGGCTGGGGGACACAGATACGCAGTATTTT
CASSWETGLGDTDTQYF
>TRBV5-1|TRBD1|NA|TRBJ1-3
TGCGCCAGCAGCTCTAGACAGGGGTCTGGAAACACCATATATTTT
CASSSRQGSGNTIYF
>TRBV15|TRBD1|NA|TRBJ2-7
TGTGCCACCAGCAGAGACGATCGGACAGGGTTCGTCTACGAGCAGTACTTC
CATSRDDRTGFVYEQYF
>TRBV28|NA|NA|TRBJ1-4
TGTGCCAGCAGCTCCCGCAAGGCGGGGGGTGAAAAACTGTTTTTT
CASSSRKAGGEKLFF
>TRBV6-5|TRBD2|NA|TRBJ2-2
TGTGCCAGCAGTTACTCACTAGCGGGGGTTTCCGGGGAGCTGTTTTTT
CASSYSLAGVSGELFF
>TRBV19|TRBD1|NA|TRBJ1-2
TGTGCCAGTAGATTGATCCACCCCGGGACAGTGGAGACGAACAGAGTCAGGGGCTATGGCTACACCTTC
CASRLIHPGTVETNRVRGYGYTF
>TRBV19|TRBD2|NA|TRBJ2-7
TGTGCCAGTAGTCACCCGGGGGGAGCTTCGAGCTCCTACGAGCAGTACTTC
CASSHPGGASSSYEQYF
>TRBV9|TRBD2|NA|TRBJ2-2
TGTGCCAGCAGCGCAGGACTAGTCACCGGGGAGCTGTTTTTT
CASSAGLVTGELFF
>TRBV2|NA|NA|TRBJ2-2
TGTGCCAGCAGTGCGGGGAGGCAGGATCCCTACACCGGGGAGCTGTTTTTT
CASSAGRQDPYTGELFF
>TRBV14|TRBD1|NA|TRBJ1-6
TGTGCCAGCAGCCAAAAACGGGGCAGGGGGCACTCACCCCTCCACTTT
CASSQKRGRGHSPLHF
>TRBV6-5|TRBD1|once|TRBJ1-1
TGTGCCAGCAGGGAGACAGGGGGCTCCACTGAAGCTTTCTTT
CASRETGGSTEAFF
>TRBV2|NA|NA|TRBJ1-1
TGTGCCAGCAGTGCTAACGGGGTTAGTAACACTGAAGCTTTCTTT
CASSANGVSNTEAFF
>TRBV5-8|NA|few|TRBJ2-3
TGTGCCAGCAGCTTGTACTTTCATCGGGGGACCCGTTACACAGATACGCAGTATTTT
CASSLYFHRGTRYTDTQYF
>TRBV27|TRBD1|few|TRBJ1-2
TGTGCCAGCAGTTTTAGGGACAGGGGGAACTATGGCTACACCTTC
CASSFRDRGNYGYTF
>TRBV19|TRBD1|NA|TRBJ1-1
TGTGCCAGTAGTGCCCTACTCCCGGGACAGACCATACCGTTCCTTGAAGCTTTCTTT
CASSALLPGQTIPFLEAFF
>TRBV5-8|NA|NA|TRBJ1-5
TGTGCCAGCAGCTTGGAACGACTTGGGCCCCAGCATTTT
CASSLERLGPQHF
>TRBV6-4|TRBD2|NA|TRBJ2-3
TGTGCCAGCAGTGACTCAATAGCGGGTTCTGACACAGATACGCAGTATTTT
CASSDSIAGSDTDTQYF
>TRBV5-1|TRBD1|NA|TRBJ2-5
TGCGCCAGCAGCTTAGAATTGACAGGGGGCTCAGAGACCCAGTACTTC
CASSLELTGGSETQYF
>TRBV18|TRBD1|NA|TRBJ2-1
TGTGCCAGCTCACCACCGGGGCAGACAGGGAGTGAGCAGTTCTTC
CASSPPGQTGSEQFF
>TRBV25-1|NA|NA|TRBJ1-5
TGTGCCAGCAGTTCAAATCAGCCCCAGCATTTT
CASSSNQPQHF
>TRBV11-2|TRBD1|NA|TRBJ2-7
TGTGCCAGCAGCTTAGGGACAGGGGGTAGGTACGAGCAGTACTTC
CASSLGTGGRYEQYF
>TRBV5-4|TRBD1|NA|TRBJ1-4
TGTGCCAGCAGCCCCTCGACAGGGACCGCAACTAATGAAAAACTGTTTTTT
CASSPSTGTATNEKLFF
>TRBV28|TRBD2|medium-sized|TRBJ2-3
TGTGCCAGCAGTACGGGGGGGCGGGGAACAGATACGCAGTATTTT
CASSTGGRGTDTQYF
>TRBV5-8|NA|NA|TRBJ1-1
TGTGCCAGCAGCTTGACAGGAGACCTGAACACTGAAGCTTTCTTT
CASSLTGDLNTEAFF